Below, 27 T cell receptor beta chains from the same sample are listed, as sequenced in a study of T cell clusters in autoimmune cytopenias. Each sample's input was around 270 ng genomic DNA, 35,000 to 40,000 genome equivalents. TRB rearrangements were amplified by touch-down multiplex PCR with mixed TRB-A/B primers. TCRdb re-called the multiplex PCR reads and shows each CDR3 protein once, DNA omitted. The sample has around 2,500 distinct CDR3 sequences. Sequenced material: peripheral blood. The receptors were gathered from a human donor with an autoimmune cytopenia or autoimmune hepatitis (not recorded which).

This clonotype is called medium-sized based on its frequency. The genes are TRBV30 and TRBJ2-3; the TCRdb call, TRBD2, lacks DNA for checking. The CDR3 has 15 residues. CDR1 is GTSNPN and CDR2 is SVGIG in the germline V gene (reference sequence). CDR3 sequence: CAWSVSSGRVDTQYF.

This clonotype is medium-sized (0.01 to 0.1%) by frequency. V and J are TRBV27 and TRBJ1-2; TCRdb designates TRBD1, a call that cannot be tested without DNA. The germline V gene has CDR1 MNHEY and CDR2 SMNVEV (reference sequence). This CDR3 has 14 amino acids. The chain's CDR3 is CASSPYNNNYGYTF.

By frequency, this clonotype is medium-sized. V is TRBV6-5 and J is TRBJ2-1; with no DNA, the TCRdb D assignment of TRBD2 cannot be verified. Germline CDR1 and CDR2: MNHEY and SVGAGI. The CDR3 is 14 amino acids. The CDR3 region is CASRSGGSPNEQFF.

The J gene is TRBJ2-3, the V gene TRBV7-9; the D call of TRBD2 rests on TCRdb alone, since no DNA is present to check it. The germline gives CDR1 SEHNR, CDR2 FQNEAQ (reference sequence). This CDR3 has 15 residues. The CDR3 here is CASSLELGGTDTQYF. Based on the CDR3 plus reference TRBV7-9 and TRBJ2-3, the full variable domain is DTGVSQNPRHKITKRGQNVTFRCDPISEHNRLYWYRQTLGQGPEFLTYFQNEAQLEKSRLLSDRFSAERPKGSFSTLEIQRTEQGDSAMYLCASSLELGGTDTQYFGPGTRLTVL.

Frequency places this clonotype as medium-sized (0.01 to 0.1%). CDR3 loop: CASSLGAERASGNQPQHF. The chain links TRBV18 to TRBJ1-5; the D call of TRBD1 rests on TCRdb alone, since no DNA is present to check it. The CDR3 runs 18 residues. CDR1 is KGHSH, CDR2 LQKENI, per germline.

By frequency, this clonotype is medium-sized. The rearrangement links TRBV12-3 or TRBV12-4 to TRBJ2-7. This CDR3 is built from 12 residues. CDR3 sequence: CASSFPRLEQYF.

By frequency, this clonotype registers medium-sized. CDR3 sequence reads: CASSLSRGLVGTEAFF. The chain is built from TRBV27 and TRBJ1-1; the TCRdb D gene call, TRBD1, has no DNA to confirm it. CDR3 length: 16 amino acids. From germline, CDR1 is MNHEY and CDR2 SMNVEV (reference sequence).

This chain joins TRBV11-2 and TRBJ2-7; TCRdb's assignment of TRBD2 cannot be checked, as there is no DNA. The CDR3 has 13 amino acids. CDR1 and CDR2 (germline): SGHAT, FQNNGV. CDR3 region: CASSRDFPYEQYF.

This chain uses TRBV6-4 with TRBJ2-7. Germline loops: CDR1 MRHNA, CDR2 SNTAGT. The length of the CDR3 is 14 residues. The CDR3 loop reads CASSGLGDSNEQYF.

The J gene is TRBJ1-5, the V gene TRBV6-2 or TRBV6-3. This CDR3 has 15 residues. Germline V CDR1 and CDR2: MNHEY, SVGEGT. CDR3 in amino acids: CASSEAGTANQPQHF.

The chain recombines TRBV7-9 with TRBJ2-2; with no DNA, the TCRdb D assignment of TRBD1 cannot be verified. The CDR3 spans 15 residues. Germline CDR1 SEHNR, CDR2 FQNEAQ (reference sequence). The CDR3 here is CASSLEVARAGELFF.

The gene calls are TRBV28 and TRBJ1-2; without DNA, the TCRdb call of TRBD1 cannot be checked. The germline gives CDR1 MDHEN, CDR2 SYDVKM. This CDR3 is built from 13 residues. The CDR3 protein is CASRQGAKYGYTF.

This clonotype is deemed medium-sized (0.01 to 0.1%) by its frequency. The J gene is TRBJ2-5, the V gene TRBV20-1; checking the TCRdb D call of TRBD2 is not possible without DNA. Germline CDR1 is DFQATT and CDR2 is SNEGSKA (reference sequence). There are 14 residues in the CDR3. CDR3 in amino acids: CSASEREWQETQYF.

In terms of frequency, this clonotype is medium-sized. This CDR3 reads CASSPPLTENQPQHF. The rearrangement joins TRBV18 to TRBJ1-5. The CDR3 contains 15 residues. In germline, CDR1 is KGHSH, CDR2 LQKENI.

Measured by frequency, this clonotype is medium-sized. The rearrangement uses TRBV30 and TRBJ2-5; lacking DNA, the TRBD1 call made by TCRdb goes unchecked. The germline CDR1 and CDR2 sequences are GTSNPN and SVGIG (reference sequence). The CDR3 runs 15 residues. This CDR3 reads CAWSTIQGRQETQYF. The full variable domain, its missing parts supplied by reference TRBV30 and TRBJ2-5, is SQTIHQWPATLVQPVGSPLSLECTVEGTSNPNLYWYRQAAGRGLQLLFYSVGIGQISSEVPQNLSASRPQDRQFILSSKKLLLSDSGFYLCAWSTIQGRQETQYFGPGTRLLVL.

This clonotype is deemed medium-sized by its frequency. The genes are TRBV19 and TRBJ2-2; absent DNA, TCRdb's TRBD2 call cannot be checked. Germline loops: CDR1 LNHDA, CDR2 SQIVND (reference sequence). The CDR3 has 17 amino acids. CDR3 residues: CASSISRGLRGTGELFF.

The rearrangement joins TRBV21-1 to TRBJ1-5; the TCRdb call, TRBD1, lacks DNA for checking. TRBV21-1 is labeled a pseudogene. The CDR3 loop spans 18 amino acids. The chain's CDR3 is CASTGQGTLYYSNQPQHF.

The V call is TRBV14, the J call TRBJ2-7; TCRdb names TRBD1, which stays unverified in the absence of DNA. The germline V gene has CDR1 SGHDN and CDR2 FVKESK. The CDR3 spans 13 residues. This CDR3 is CASSRGGRLEQYF.

This clonotype ranks as medium-sized in terms of frequency. The CDR3 sequence is CASGPGTGRETQYF. V is TRBV12-5 and J is TRBJ2-5; TCRdb selects TRBD1, and the lack of DNA leaves this call unchecked. Germline CDR1 is LGHNT and CDR2 is FRNRAP. CDR3 length: 14 residues.

The J gene is TRBJ2-3, the V gene TRBV28; no DNA is available, so the TRBD1 call from TCRdb remains unchecked. Germline V lookup: CDR1 MDHEN, CDR2 SYDVKM. The length of the CDR3 is 12 residues. The CDR3 loop reads CATNRGFDTQYF. Combining the CDR3 with reference TRBV28 and TRBJ2-3 gives the whole variable domain DVKVTQSSRYLVKRTGEKVFLECVQDMDHENMFWYRQDPGLGLRLIYFSYDVKMKEKGDIPEGYSVSREKKERFSLILESASTNQTSMYLCATNRGFDTQYFGPGTRLTVL.

The V gene is TRBV6-4, the J gene TRBJ1-1. Germline V CDR1 and CDR2: MRHNA, SNTAGT. The CDR3 length is 13 residues. CDR3 region: CASSATWNTEAFF.

The rearrangement uses TRBV11-2 and TRBJ1-4; TCRdb designates TRBD1, a call that cannot be tested without DNA. This CDR3 region has 17 residues. CDR1 is SGHAT, CDR2 FQNNGV, per germline. CDR3 sequence: CASSLKVSGGSNEKLFF.

This clonotype is deemed medium-sized by its frequency. The V gene is TRBV6-5, the J gene TRBJ2-1; TCRdb's D call, TRBD2, is unchecked because there is no DNA. The CDR3 totals 15 residues. Germline-derived CDR1 and CDR2 are MNHEY and SVGAGI. The CDR3 is CASSYGASGRNEQFF.

By frequency, this clonotype is medium-sized (0.01 to 0.1%). The rearrangement joins TRBV14 to TRBJ1-4. Germline-derived CDR1 and CDR2 are SGHDN and FVKESK. CDR3 length: 12 amino acids. The CDR3 loop reads CASKGEGEKLFF.

Its frequency marks this clonotype as medium-sized (0.01 to 0.1%). The genes are TRBV7-9 and TRBJ1-1. The V gene's germline CDR1 is SEHNR and CDR2 FQNEAQ (reference sequence). This CDR3 region has 12 residues. CDR3 protein: CASSLVDTEAFF. The complete variable domain, with remaining parts taken from reference TRBV7-9 and TRBJ1-1, reads DTGVSQNPRHKITKRGQNVTFRCDPISEHNRLYWYRQTLGQGPEFLTYFQNEAQLEKSRLLSDRFSAERPKGSFSTLEIQRTEQGDSAMYLCASSLVDTEAFFGQGTRLTVV.

Considering frequency, this clonotype is medium-sized. The V and J genes are TRBV6-1 and TRBJ2-7; TCRdb's assignment of TRBD1 cannot be checked, as there is no DNA. The CDR3 contains 13 residues. Germline V CDR1 and CDR2: MNHNS, SASEGT. The CDR3 spells CASSDPQGYEQYF.

V usage is TRBV5-1 and J usage is TRBJ2-1; no DNA is available, so the TRBD2 call from TCRdb remains unchecked. Germline lookup yields CDR1 SGHRS and CDR2 YFSETQ. This CDR3 has 19 amino acids. The CDR3 here is CASSLAEFRGARSYNEQFF.